Presented here are 26 T cell receptor beta chains from one specimen sequenced in a study of CD8+ T cells in alopecia areata. The authors extracted RNA and reverse transcribed it into cDNA as the sequencing template. Only in-frame clones appear in the TCRdb table, and some are missing; sequencing was by immunoSEQ multiplex PCR. The repertoire has about 69,000 clones, roughly 57% of them found once; the top ten carry approximately 17%. Sequencing was performed on CD8+ T cells sorted from blood, taken at week 0. All receptors come from a human donor with alopecia areata.

This clone was observed a handful of times. V usage is TRBV4-1 and J usage is TRBJ1-3; D is uncertain. Per germline, CDR1 MGHRA and CDR2 YSYEKL. V was shortened by 3 bases and J by 2 bases, with 11 bases between the two germline ends. CDR3 length: 15 residues. The CDR3 DNA sequence: TGCGCCAGCAGCCAGGGTCTGCCGGCTGGAAACACCATATATTTT. This gives the protein CASSQGLPAGNTIYF.

This clone was seen ten or more times. The chain employs TRBV28 and TRBJ2-1; TRBD2 is a possible D gene (6 bases). Per germline, CDR1 MDHEN and CDR2 SYDVKM. The CDR3 has 13 residues. The V end lost 6 bases, the J end lost 4 bases, and 10 bases lay between the germline ends. CDR3 protein: CASRPGTYNEQFF. CDR3 in DNA: TGTGCCAGCAGACCTGGGACTTACAATGAGCAGTTCTTC. Based on the CDR3 plus reference TRBV28 and TRBJ2-1, the full variable domain is DVKVTQSSRYLVKRTGEKVFLECVQDMDHENMFWYRQDPGLGLRLIYFSYDVKMKEKGDIPEGYSVSREKKERFSLILESASTNQTSMYLCASRPGTYNEQFFGPGTRLTVL.

The rearrangement uses TRBV30 and TRBJ2-7; TRBD2 matches 8 bases. Per germline, CDR1 GTSNPN and CDR2 SVGIG (reference sequence). This CDR3 is built from 14 residues. V was clipped by 4 bases and J by 5 bases; unmatched bases: 10. The DNA for the CDR3 is TGTGCCTGGACCATGACGGGAGGGCCCGACGAGCAGTACTTC. Protein: CAWTMTGGPDEQYF.

As regards this clone: This specimen includes other DNA sequences encoding the same CDR3. V gene TRBV6-5 combines with J gene TRBJ1-1; the D is unclear. The CDR3 consists of 13 residues. The germline V gene has CDR1 MNHEY and CDR2 SVGAGI. V was shortened by 0 bases and J by 4 bases, with 6 bases between the two germline ends. The CDR3 reads CASSYSEVTEAFF. The CDR3 DNA is TGTGCCAGCAGTTACTCCGAAGTCACTGAAGCTTTCTTT.

The chain carries TRBV7-6 and TRBJ2-7; 9 nucleotides match TRBD2. This CDR3 spans 15 amino acids. CDR1 and CDR2 from the germline V gene are SGHVS and FNYEAQ. J lost 5 bases, V lost 3 bases, and 8 bases had no gene match. CDR3 sequence: CASSFLAGEVDEQYF. The CDR3 DNA follows: TGTGCCAGCAGCTTTTTAGCGGGAGAAGTGGACGAGCAGTACTTC.

The chain recombines TRBV13 with TRBJ2-3; 16 bases agree with TRBD2. Per germline, CDR1 PRHDT and CDR2 FYEKMQ (reference sequence). The trim removed 4 bases at V and 2 bases at J, leaving 6 bases unmatched. The CDR3 contains 18 residues. CDR3: CASSSGLAGGPVTDTQYF. The CDR3 nucleotides read TGTGCCAGCAGCTCGGGACTAGCGGGGGGGCCCGTCACAGATACGCAGTATTTT.

Here the CDR3 DNA reads TGCAGCGGGACAGGGGTCGGTACCTACAATGAGCAGTTCTTC. Amino acid sequence: CSGTGVGTYNEQFF. The rearrangement joins TRBV29-1 to TRBJ2-1; 9 positions agree with TRBD1. After removal of 7 bases from V and 2 bases from J, the junction contained 6 bases not matched to a gene. CDR3 length: 14 amino acids. Germline assignment: CDR1 SQVTM and CDR2 ANQGSEA.

The rearrangement links TRBV4-1 to TRBJ2-7; 9 nucleotides line up with TRBD1. The junction had 9 bases not matched to a gene; V was cut back by 4 bases and J by 5 bases. Germline CDR1 MGHRA, CDR2 YSYEKL. The CDR3 totals 15 residues. The CDR3 DNA follows: TGCGCCAGCAGCCTGTCACGGACAGGGGCAAACGAGCAGTACTTC. Translated: CASSLSRTGANEQYF.

The V call is TRBV27, the J call TRBJ2-1, with D maybe TRBD1 (5 bases). Trimming cost V 2 bases and J 0 bases, with 5 bases left between them. This CDR3 is 14 amino acids long. Germline V gene lookup returns CDR1 MNHEY and CDR2 SMNVEV (reference sequence). CDR3 amino acids: CASSLQGSYNEQFF. DNA for the CDR3: TGTGCCAGCAGTTTACAGGGCTCCTACAATGAGCAGTTCTTC.

This clone was observed a few times. V and J are TRBV11-2 and TRBJ2-4; maybe TRBD2 (6 bases). Germline V gene sequence: CDR1 SGHAT, CDR2 FQNNGV. V was shortened by 5 bases and J by 6 bases, with 17 bases between the two germline ends. CDR3 length equals 15 residues. As DNA, the CDR3 is TGTGCCAGCAGCCCGGGCGGCGCGGGGTTAAACATTCAGTACTTC. It codes for CASSPGGAGLNIQYF.

The V call is TRBV4-1, the J call TRBJ1-5; D is unclear. Looked up from germline, CDR1 is MGHRA and CDR2 is YSYEKL. Trimming left V 0 bases short and J 5 bases short, with 8 bases between. CDR3 size: 14 residues. CDR3: CASSQESGYQPQHF. The CDR3 DNA reads TGCGCCAGCAGCCAAGAAAGCGGCTATCAGCCCCAGCATTTT.

This sequence joins TRBV5-6 and TRBJ2-7; tentatively, D is TRBD2 (7 bases). CDR1 SGHDT and CDR2 YYEEEE come from the germline V gene. The V gene lost 2 bases and the J gene lost 7 bases, with 19 bases spanning the gap. The CDR3 is 15 residues long. CDR3 sequence (DNA): TGTGCCAGCAGCTTCTCTGGGGGGGCTCTCGGAGAGCAGTACTTC. Translated: CASSFSGGALGEQYF.

The rearrangement uses TRBV5-6 and TRBJ1-1; perhaps TRBD1 as D (6 bases). V was shortened by 0 bases and J by 5 bases, with 14 bases between the two germline ends. This CDR3 has 15 residues. Germline assignment: CDR1 SGHDT and CDR2 YYEEEE. CDR3 sequence reads: CASSLVSGAGTEAFF. The CDR3 DNA follows: TGTGCCAGCAGCTTGGTTTCGGGGGCTGGAACTGAAGCTTTCTTT.

The chain couples TRBV6-5 to TRBJ2-3; 9 bases align to TRBD1. CDR1 is MNHEY, CDR2 SVGAGI, per germline. There are 14 residues in the CDR3. The V and J ends lost 5 bases and 5 bases, in that order; junction bases with no gene match: 5. The CDR3 reads CASSGTGMQDTQYF. In DNA, the CDR3 is TGTGCCAGCAGTGGGACAGGGATGCAAGATACGCAGTATTTT.

This clone was counted only a few times. V gene TRBV5-1 combines with J gene TRBJ2-3; 10 positions match TRBD1. J gave up 4 bases and V 3 bases, and 17 bases lay outside the gene matches. Germline values: CDR1 SGHRS, CDR2 YFSETQ. This CDR3 is built from 19 residues. CDR3: CASSSNPIRDRGPADTQYF. As DNA, the CDR3 is TGCGCCAGCAGCTCAAACCCGATCCGGGACAGGGGACCGGCAGATACGCAGTATTTT.

The genes are TRBV7-9 and TRBJ2-4, with 11 nucleotides matching TRBD2. CDR3 length: 15 residues. Germline values: CDR1 SEHNR, CDR2 FQNEAQ (reference sequence). Trimming took 5 bases from V and 6 from J; bases not matched to a gene: 6. The CDR3 loop is CASSPVGTSGNIQYF. CDR3 coding DNA: TGTGCCAGCAGCCCCGTCGGGACTAGCGGAAACATTCAGTACTTC.

The gene calls are TRBV13 and TRBJ2-5, with 7 bases aligning to TRBD2. From germline, CDR1 is PRHDT and CDR2 FYEKMQ (reference sequence). With 5 bases clipped from V and 3 bases from J, the junction kept 3 bases outside the gene matches. The length of the CDR3 is 13 residues. CDR3 nucleotides: TGTGCCAGCAGCGAGAGCGGGGAAGAGACCCAGTACTTC. Amino acid sequence: CASSESGEETQYF.

The chain carries TRBV7-9 and TRBJ2-7; 9 bases line up with TRBD1. Trimming at V came to 3 bases and at J to 5 bases, leaving 2 bases not matched to a gene. The CDR3 loop spans 13 amino acids. Germline V gives CDR1 SEHNR, CDR2 FQNEAQ (reference sequence). The CDR3 spells CASSFTGGHEQYF. The CDR3 DNA sequence: TGTGCCAGCAGCTTTACAGGGGGCCACGAGCAGTACTTC.

The chain combines TRBV4-1 with TRBJ1-2; D perhaps matches TRBD1 (5 bases). V was trimmed by 1 base and J by 3 bases, leaving 9 bases between them. The germline V gene encodes CDR1 MGHRA and CDR2 YSYEKL. This CDR3 has 14 residues. The CDR3 DNA reads as TGCGCCAGCAGCCAAGTTCTGGGGGACTATGGCTACACCTTC. Protein product: CASSQVLGDYGYTF.

This clone was detected a few times. In DNA, the CDR3 is TGTGCCAGCGCGATGGGCTGGACTGGTGGCTACACCTTC. Translated: CASAMGWTGGYTF. The chain has TRBV27 and TRBJ1-2; D is unclear. The CDR3 loop spans 13 amino acids. Germline V gene lookup returns CDR1 MNHEY and CDR2 SMNVEV (reference sequence). Trimming shortened V by 8 bases and J by 7 bases, and 17 bases separated the two germline ends.

This chain links TRBV29-1 with TRBJ1-1; D is perhaps TRBD1 (5 bases). The CDR3 spans 13 residues. Germline CDR1 is SQVTM and CDR2 is ANQGSEA. V dropped 8 bases and J dropped 5 bases, with 18 bases sitting between them. The CDR3 here is CSPSRGLRTEAFF. The CDR3 bases are TGCAGCCCCTCTCGGGGGTTGAGGACTGAAGCTTTCTTT.

The rearrangement uses TRBV4-1 and TRBJ1-4; possibly TRBD1 for D (6 bases). Germline V gene lookup returns CDR1 MGHRA and CDR2 YSYEKL. V gave up 0 bases and J gave up 13 bases, with 18 bases separating them. The CDR3 runs 15 residues. The DNA for the CDR3 is TGCGCCAGCAGCCAAGACATCTACAGGGCGGTGGGACTGTTTTTT. Residues: CASSQDIYRAVGLFF.

The chain has TRBV15 and TRBJ1-2; D gene ambiguous. This CDR3 is built from 14 residues. Trimming stripped 2 bases from V and 8 bases from J, with 15 bases between. The germline V gene encodes CDR1 LNHNV and CDR2 YYDKDF (reference sequence). CDR3 loop: CATSRSGNPYGYTF. The CDR3 DNA follows: TGTGCCACCAGCAGATCCGGCAACCCTTACGGCTACACCTTC.

CDR3 residues: CASSVVSGGNTDTQYF. Here the CDR3 DNA reads TGTGCCAGCAGCGTCGTTAGCGGGGGGAACACAGATACGCAGTATTTT. The chain joins TRBV9 to TRBJ2-3, with 10 bases matching TRBD2. The trim removed 2 bases at V and 2 bases at J, leaving 5 bases unmatched. The CDR3 sequence is 16 residues long. Germline CDR1 is SGDLS and CDR2 is YYNGEE.

V gene TRBV7-2 combines with J gene TRBJ2-2, with 9 bases matching TRBD1. After removal of 5 bases from V and 1 base from J, the junction contained 11 bases not matched to a gene. This CDR3 spans 18 amino acids. Germline V gene sequence: CDR1 SGHTA, CDR2 FQGNSA. CDR3 nucleotide sequence: TGTGCCAGCAGCCCCACGCCGGGGACAGGGATGAACACCGGGGAGCTGTTTTTT. The encoded protein is CASSPTPGTGMNTGELFF. The variable domain in full, with the rest retrieved from reference TRBV7-2 and TRBJ2-2, is GAGVSQSPSNKVTEKGKDVELRCDPISGHTALYWYRQSLGQGLEFLIYFQGNSAPDKSGLPSDRFSAERTGGSVSTLTIQRTQQEDSAVYLCASSPTPGTGMNTGELFFGEGSRLTVL.

This chain uses TRBV4-1 with TRBJ2-2; TRBD1 agrees at 7 bases. Germline CDR1 and CDR2: MGHRA and YSYEKL. The ends lost 1 base at V and 5 bases at J; junction bases unmatched: 4. The CDR3 sequence is 15 residues long. CDR3 loop: CASSQGTGGTGELFF. CDR3 in DNA: TGCGCCAGCAGCCAAGGGACAGGCGGGACCGGGGAGCTGTTTTTT.